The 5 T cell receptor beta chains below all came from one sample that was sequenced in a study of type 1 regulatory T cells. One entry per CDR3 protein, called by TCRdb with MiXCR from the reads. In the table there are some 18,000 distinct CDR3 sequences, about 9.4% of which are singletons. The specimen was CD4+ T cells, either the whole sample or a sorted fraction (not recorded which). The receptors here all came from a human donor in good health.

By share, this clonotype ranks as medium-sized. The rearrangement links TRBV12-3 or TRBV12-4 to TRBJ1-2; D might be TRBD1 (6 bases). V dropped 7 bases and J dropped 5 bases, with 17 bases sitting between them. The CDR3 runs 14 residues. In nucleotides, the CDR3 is TGTGCCAGCACCCCTAGGGGGACTGCATATGGCTACACCTTC. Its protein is CASTPRGTAYGYTF.

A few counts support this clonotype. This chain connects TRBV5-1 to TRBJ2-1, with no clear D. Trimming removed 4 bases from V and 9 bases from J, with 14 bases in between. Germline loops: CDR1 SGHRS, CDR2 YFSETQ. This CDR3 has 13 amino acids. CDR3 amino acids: CASSDNSVGEQFF. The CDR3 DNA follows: TGCGCCAGCAGCGACAACAGCGTGGGTGAGCAGTTCTTC.

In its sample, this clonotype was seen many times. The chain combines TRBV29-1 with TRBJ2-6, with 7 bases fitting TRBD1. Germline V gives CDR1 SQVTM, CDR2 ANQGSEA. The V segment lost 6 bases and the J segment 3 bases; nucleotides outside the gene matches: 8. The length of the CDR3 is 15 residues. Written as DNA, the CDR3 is TGCAGCGTCCTTCACAGGGGCGGTGGGGCCAACGTCCTGACTTTC. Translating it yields CSVLHRGGGANVLTF.

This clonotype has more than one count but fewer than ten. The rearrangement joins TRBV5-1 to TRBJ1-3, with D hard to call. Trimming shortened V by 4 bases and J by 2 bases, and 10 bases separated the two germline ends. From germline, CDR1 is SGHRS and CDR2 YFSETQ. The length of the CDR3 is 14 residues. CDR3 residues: CASSMGVAGNTIYF. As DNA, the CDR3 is TGCGCCAGCAGCATGGGTGTTGCTGGAAACACCATATATTTT.

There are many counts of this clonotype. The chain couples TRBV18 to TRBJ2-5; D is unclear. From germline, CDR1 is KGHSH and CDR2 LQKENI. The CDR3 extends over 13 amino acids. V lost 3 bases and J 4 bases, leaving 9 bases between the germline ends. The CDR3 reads CASSPGSRETQYF. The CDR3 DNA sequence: TGTGCCAGCTCACCGGGTTCTAGAGAGACCCAGTACTTC.